This entry features one TCR beta chain sequence. The antigen is unknown. At one end, the junction sequence differs from germline, possibly due to a read error. A patient was excluded if there was uncontrolled infection, other autoimmune disease, pregnancy or lactation. This CDR3 comprises 14 residues. Germline assignment: CDR1 MNHNY and CDR2 SVGAGI (reference sequence). This sample is part of a study of T cells in Graves' hyperthyroidism and ophthalmopathy. Study results and caveats: A median around 6 months before onset, the model predicted ophthalmopathy. The majority of expanded thyroid clonotypes above 0.001 also appeared in blood. Separation of ophthalmopathy from stable hyperthyroidism was achieved by a 13 V-J model.

The source material, RNA transcripts, was used to amplify TCR beta CDR3 regions. When the TCR CDR3 underwent first-round RT-PCR, the HTBI primer set was used. TCRdb itself ran the multiplex PCR reads through MiXCR, one entry per CDR3 protein. The sample shows more than 500,000 distinct CDR3 sequences, 46% of them seen only once. This clonotype was sampled from an adult woman with Graves' disease, either hyperthyroidism or ophthalmopathy (not recorded which). The chain is built from TRBV6-6 and TRBJ1-4; the D is unclear. Specimen: peripheral blood or thyroid tissue (not recorded which). In DNA form, the CDR3 reads TGTGCCATCAGTGAAGATAACGTTAATGAAAAACTGTTTTTT. It codes for CAISEDNVNEKLFF.